Sequencing of this T cell receptor (beta chain) was carried out in a study of T cell changes during pregnancy in multiple sclerosis. Only in-frame clones appear in the TCRdb table, and some are missing; sequencing was by immunoSEQ multiplex PCR. The top ten hold over 1.5% of the sample, which has over 45,000 clones, about nine tenths seen once. This CDR3 is 19 amino acids long. The J gene is TRBJ1-5, the V gene TRBV21-1; the table's D call, TRBD1, has no DNA check behind it. TRBV21-1 is termed a pseudogene. The TCR comes from a female donor with multiple sclerosis, enrolled in a pregnancy study. The material was peripheral blood, obtained after pregnancy. CDR3 sequence (DNA): TGTGCCAGCAGCAAAGGACAGGGGGAATGGGGGTTAGTGGATCAGCCCCAGCATTTT. Its translation is CASSKGQGEWGLVDQPQHF.